The sequence of this TCR beta chain was determined in a study of T cell changes during pregnancy in multiple sclerosis. Germline loops: CDR1 MNHNS, CDR2 SASEGT. V was trimmed by 6 bases and J by 0 bases, leaving 9 bases between them. This CDR3 spans 14 amino acids. Method: immunoSEQ multiplex PCR; TCRdb's copy keeps in-frame clones and lacks some. The table shows about 48,000 clones, with roughly 92% occurring only once. This chain uses TRBV6-1 with TRBJ1-5, with unresolved D. This clonotype was sampled from a female donor in good health, enrolled as a control in a pregnancy study. The sample was CD4+ T cells from peripheral blood mononuclear cells, taken in the second trimester of pregnancy. The CDR3 nucleotides are TGTGCCAGCAGGCGGGAGTATAGCAATCAGCCCCAGCATTTT. Translating gives CASRREYSNQPQHF.